What follows describes a single T cell receptor (beta chain). This CDR3 is built from 15 residues. The V end was cut by 3 bases, the J end by 1 base, with 12 bases between. From germline, CDR1 is MDHEN and CDR2 SYDVKM. The sample comes from a study of blood T cell repertoires in COVID-19. Under the authors' procedure: Amplification with reference gene primers provided the estimates of nucleated cell counts. Profiled with immunoSEQ multiplex PCR; TCRdb holds only in-frame clones, not every one. The V and J calls and clone size come from that table; D and trimming were worked out from the DNA. The repertoire holds more than 90,000 clones, with 85% to 95% as singletons.

The sequencing sample was made of peripheral blood. The chain couples TRBV28 to TRBJ1-1; D perhaps matches TRBD1 (6 bases). This TCR was sampled from a man aged 50 to 59 with active COVID-19. The CDR3 here is CASSLWTASNTEAFF. CDR3 bases: TGTGCCAGCAGTTTGTGGACAGCGTCGAACACTGAAGCTTTCTTT.